The rows below give T cell receptor beta chains drawn from one sample of a study of regulatory T cells in long-lasting Graves disease. MiXCR, run by TCRdb on the multiplex PCR reads, gives a single entry per CDR3 protein. The top ten hold roughly 21% of the sample, which has about 400,000 distinct CDR3 sequences, roughly 17% seen once. This sample also appeared in a second study, on T cells in Graves' hyperthyroidism and ophthalmopathy.

Specimen: peripheral blood mononuclear cells (PBMCs), collected at new diagnosis, from a patient treated with antithyroid drugs. Receptor source: a woman under 30 with Graves disease. Both conserved end residues are part of each CDR3. D genes are given only for firm matches. Clone size appears in some rows only: once, few, many, or a class for an expanded clone.

j_call: TRBJ2-7
d_call: TRBD2
v_call: TRBV10-3
clone_size: many
cdr3_length: 15
cdr3_aa: CAISESVSGSYEQYF
cdr3_nt: TGTGCCATCAGTGAGTCGGTTAGCGGGTCGTACGAGCAGTACTTC

j_call: TRBJ1-4
d_call: TRBD1
v_call: TRBV28
clone_size: many
cdr3_length: 15
cdr3_aa: CASSFSGQSNEKLFF
cdr3_nt: TGTGCCAGCAGTTTTTCGGGACAGTCGAATGAAAAACTGTTTTTT

j_call: TRBJ1-1
d_call: NA
v_call: TRBV5-1
clone_size: many
cdr3_length: 14
cdr3_aa: CASSPGGRNTEAFF
cdr3_nt: TGTGCCAGCAGCCCCGGTGGGCGGAACACTGAAGCTTTCTTT

j_call: TRBJ1-2
d_call: NA
v_call: TRBV14
clone_size: few
cdr3_length: 13
cdr3_aa: CASSQGGHYGYTF
cdr3_nt: TGTGCCAGCAGCCAAGGAGGACACTATGGCTACACCTTC

j_call: TRBJ2-7
d_call: NA
v_call: TRBV13
clone_size: many
cdr3_length: 12
cdr3_aa: CASSSPSYEQYF
cdr3_nt: TGTGCCAGCAGCTCCCCCTCCTACGAGCAGTACTTC

j_call: TRBJ2-3
d_call: NA
v_call: TRBV25-1
clone_size: NA
cdr3_length: 16
cdr3_aa: CASSDSFEGRKDTQYF
cdr3_nt: TGTGCCAGCAGTGACTCCTTCGAGGGGCGAAAAGATACGCAGTATTTT

j_call: TRBJ2-7
d_call: TRBD2
v_call: TRBV6-2/TRBV6-3
clone_size: NA
cdr3_length: 15
cdr3_aa: CASSGTSGKNSEQYF
cdr3_nt: TGTGCCAGCAGTGGGACTAGCGGGAAAAACTCCGAGCAGTACTTC

j_call: TRBJ2-3
d_call: TRBD1
v_call: TRBV2
clone_size: many
cdr3_length: 15
cdr3_aa: CASRNQGAPTDTQYF
cdr3_nt: TGTGCCAGCAGAAACCAGGGGGCCCCCACAGATACGCAGTATTTT

j_call: TRBJ1-4
d_call: NA
v_call: TRBV2
clone_size: many
cdr3_length: 18
cdr3_aa: CASSEIEWRAGPNEKLFF
cdr3_nt: TGTGCCAGCAGTGAAATAGAGTGGCGGGCAGGTCCCAATGAAAAACTGTTTTTT

j_call: TRBJ2-2
d_call: NA
v_call: TRBV12-3/TRBV12-4
clone_size: many
cdr3_length: 14
cdr3_aa: CASTQGQNTGELFF
cdr3_nt: TGTGCCAGCACCCAGGGGCAAAACACCGGGGAGCTGTTTTTT

j_call: TRBJ2-3
d_call: NA
v_call: TRBV28
clone_size: many
cdr3_length: 18
cdr3_aa: CASSLSTRTRGGTDTQYF
cdr3_nt: TGTGCCAGCAGTTTATCTACCAGGACAAGGGGGGGCACAGATACGCAGTATTTT

j_call: TRBJ2-3
d_call: TRBD2
v_call: TRBV2
clone_size: many
cdr3_length: 14
cdr3_aa: CAGRTSGSADTQYF
cdr3_nt: TGTGCCGGAAGGACTAGCGGGAGCGCAGATACGCAGTATTTT

j_call: TRBJ2-7
d_call: TRBD2
v_call: TRBV20-1
clone_size: many
cdr3_length: 14
cdr3_aa: CSADRPSGRDEQYF
cdr3_nt: TGCAGTGCTGACCGTCCTAGCGGGAGAGACGAGCAGTACTTC

j_call: TRBJ2-1
d_call: NA
v_call: TRBV5-1
clone_size: many
cdr3_length: 16
cdr3_aa: CASSSREFRSYNEQFF
cdr3_nt: TGCGCCAGCAGCTCCCGGGAGTTTCGGTCCTACAATGAGCAGTTCTTC

j_call: TRBJ1-1
d_call: NA
v_call: TRBV7-9
clone_size: few
cdr3_length: 12
cdr3_aa: CASSFPRAEAFF
cdr3_nt: TGTGCCAGCAGCTTTCCCAGGGCTGAAGCTTTCTTT

j_call: TRBJ2-3
d_call: NA
v_call: TRBV5-1
clone_size: many
cdr3_length: 15
cdr3_aa: CASSFLGASTDTQYF
cdr3_nt: TGCGCCAGCAGCTTTTTAGGGGCTAGCACAGATACGCAGTATTTT

j_call: TRBJ2-1
d_call: NA
v_call: TRBV20-1
clone_size: many
cdr3_length: 14
cdr3_aa: CSARDAVSYNEQFF
cdr3_nt: TGCAGTGCTAGAGATGCTGTATCCTACAATGAGCAGTTCTTC

j_call: TRBJ1-5
d_call: NA
v_call: TRBV9
clone_size: NA
cdr3_length: 15
cdr3_aa: CASSVEVGEGQPQHF
cdr3_nt: TGTGCCAGCAGCGTTGAAGTCGGCGAGGGTCAGCCCCAGCATTTT

j_call: TRBJ2-6
d_call: TRBD1
v_call: TRBV2
clone_size: many
cdr3_length: 17
cdr3_aa: CASSERQGGPGANVLTF
cdr3_nt: TGTGCCAGCAGTGAACGACAGGGGGGACCTGGGGCCAACGTCCTGACTTTC

j_call: TRBJ1-1
d_call: NA
v_call: TRBV2
clone_size: many
cdr3_length: 11
cdr3_aa: CASTTGIEAFF
cdr3_nt: TGTGCCAGCACCACAGGGATTGAAGCTTTCTTT

j_call: TRBJ2-7
d_call: NA
v_call: TRBV5-1
clone_size: many
cdr3_length: 15
cdr3_aa: CASSLFPGLSYEQYF
cdr3_nt: TGCGCCAGCAGCTTGTTCCCAGGTCTCTCCTACGAGCAGTACTTC

j_call: TRBJ2-5
d_call: TRBD1
v_call: TRBV10-3
clone_size: many
cdr3_length: 14
cdr3_aa: CAISKTGVEETQYF
cdr3_nt: TGTGCCATCAGTAAAACAGGGGTGGAAGAGACCCAGTACTTC

j_call: TRBJ1-2
d_call: NA
v_call: TRBV6-1
clone_size: once
cdr3_length: 13
cdr3_aa: CASRERGSIGYTF
cdr3_nt: TGTGCCAGCAGGGAACGGGGGTCCATAGGCTACACCTTC

j_call: TRBJ2-1
d_call: TRBD1
v_call: TRBV2
clone_size: many
cdr3_length: 15
cdr3_aa: CASSSDRGPYNEQFF
cdr3_nt: TGTGCCAGCAGTTCCGACAGGGGGCCCTACAATGAGCAGTTCTTC

j_call: TRBJ2-5
d_call: NA
v_call: TRBV6-2/TRBV6-3
clone_size: many
cdr3_length: 16
cdr3_aa: CASTPFLAGPEETQYF
cdr3_nt: TGTGCCAGCACCCCTTTTTTGGCGGGGCCTGAAGAGACCCAGTACTTC

j_call: TRBJ1-1
d_call: NA
v_call: TRBV4-1
clone_size: many
cdr3_length: 15
cdr3_aa: CASSQGNNLNTEAFF
cdr3_nt: TGTGCCAGCAGCCAAGGGAACAATTTGAACACTGAAGCTTTCTTT

j_call: TRBJ2-1
d_call: TRBD2
v_call: TRBV30
clone_size: NA
cdr3_length: 13
cdr3_aa: CAVGEGSYNEQFF
cdr3_nt: TGTGCCGTTGGGGAGGGCTCCTACAATGAGCAGTTCTTC

j_call: TRBJ2-2
d_call: TRBD2
v_call: TRBV2
clone_size: many
cdr3_length: 16
cdr3_aa: CASSLRTSGRAGELFF
cdr3_nt: TGTGCCAGCAGCCTAAGGACTAGCGGGAGGGCCGGGGAGCTGTTTTTT

j_call: TRBJ2-7
d_call: TRBD1
v_call: TRBV10-2
clone_size: NA
cdr3_length: 14
cdr3_aa: CASSEWGQDYEQYF
cdr3_nt: TGCGCCAGCAGTGAATGGGGACAGGACTACGAGCAGTACTTC

j_call: TRBJ2-3
d_call: TRBD2
v_call: TRBV20-1
clone_size: many
cdr3_length: 15
cdr3_aa: CSARTERGVADTQYF
cdr3_nt: TGCAGTGCTAGGACAGAGCGGGGTGTGGCAGATACGCAGTATTTT

j_call: TRBJ2-7
d_call: TRBD2
v_call: TRBV28
clone_size: many
cdr3_length: 15
cdr3_aa: CASSSPGLGDYEQYF
cdr3_nt: TGTGCCAGCAGTTCACCGGGACTAGGGGACTACGAGCAGTACTTC